These 27 T cell receptor beta chains were all obtained from the same sample, sequenced in a study of post-analysis software for immune sequencing data. Study observations and caveats: Four or five TRBV segments, including TRBV5-6, TRBV5-1 and TRBV20-1, were more frequent in patients than controls.

Presence of unique molecular identifiers characterized the TCR beta cDNA libraries. TCRdb re-called the PCR reads through MiXCR, storing one row per CDR3 protein. The data hold about 760,000 distinct CDR3 sequences, with about 32% observed a single time. Their antigen targets remain unknown. Input material: blood. These receptor sequences come from a girl between 5 and 17 years old with multiple sclerosis.

V usage is TRBV20-1 and J usage is TRBJ2-5; D could derive from TRBD1 or TRBD2 (5 bases each). The germline V gene encodes CDR1 DFQATT and CDR2 SNEGSKA (reference sequence). The CDR3 totals 13 residues. V lost 6 bases and J 5 bases, leaving 16 bases between the germline ends. CDR3 nucleotide sequence: TGCAGTGCCACAATGAGGGGTCGGGAGACCCAGTACTTC. Translation gives CSATMRGRETQYF.

There are a few counts of this clonotype. The chain is built from TRBV25-1 and TRBJ2-5, with D perhaps matching TRBD1 (5 bases). Germline CDR1 is MGHDK and CDR2 is SYGVNS. This CDR3 is built from 16 residues. V lost 0 bases, J lost 4 bases, and 15 bases lay in between. The CDR3 loop reads CASSEYGRVVSETQYF. Here the CDR3 DNA reads TGTGCCAGCAGTGAATATGGCAGGGTCGTTTCAGAGACCCAGTACTTC.

This clonotype was detected only once. The chain employs TRBV16 and TRBJ1-4, with D uncertain. Germline V gene lookup returns CDR1 KGHSY and CDR2 FQNENV. Trimming cost V 3 bases and J 5 bases, with 13 bases left between them. This CDR3 contains 15 residues. The CDR3, as DNA: TGTGCCAGCAGCCAGGTATCGGATCGGAATGAAAAACTGTTTTTT. Translated, it gives CASSQVSDRNEKLFF.

As to this clonotype: This likely comes from a read error, as the CDR3 has no conserved phenylalanine or tryptophan at its end. The chain has TRBV13 and TRBJ2-1; 14 nucleotides agree with TRBD2. V was clipped by 5 bases and J by 7 bases; unmatched bases: 10. The CDR3 sequence is 17 residues long. From germline, CDR1 is PRHDT and CDR2 FYEKMQ (reference sequence). This CDR3 is CASSIRLGTSGSNEQFC. CDR3 sequence (DNA): TGTGCCAGCAGCATTCGCCTAGGGACTAGCGGGAGTAATGAGCAGTTCTGC.

In this sample, this clonotype turned up a few times. The chain employs TRBV5-1 and TRBJ1-1, with D maybe TRBD1 (5 bases). This CDR3 contains 15 residues. The V gene's germline CDR1 is SGHRS and CDR2 YFSETQ. The V and J ends lost 3 bases and 4 bases respectively, with 16 bases between them. CDR3 protein: CASSSGPERGTEAFF. DNA for the CDR3: TGCGCCAGCAGCTCCGGACCCGAGAGGGGCACTGAAGCTTTCTTT.

The chain employs TRBV4-3 and TRBJ1-2; D unresolved. Deletions cut 3 bases from V and 7 bases from J, with 15 bases between. This CDR3 region has 14 residues. The V gene's germline CDR1 is LGHNA and CDR2 YSLEER. CDR3 amino acids: CASSQGHWVGGYTF. CDR3 DNA sequence: TGCGCCAGCAGCCAGGGCCACTGGGTCGGTGGCTACACCTTC.

This clonotype was counted only a few times. The CDR3: CASSFGAGGLEQYF. The CDR3 DNA sequence: TGTGCCAGCAGTTTTGGAGCGGGAGGGCTCGAGCAGTACTTC. This rearrangement joins TRBV27 to TRBJ2-5; 10 bases match TRBD2. The tail of the sequence fits TRBJ2-7 better, so the J call may be wrong. This CDR3 spans 14 amino acids. Germline V gene data show CDR1 as MNHEY and CDR2 as SMNVEV (reference sequence).

The chain is built from TRBV7-9 and TRBJ2-5; no firm D call. The CDR3 spans 13 residues. Trimming stripped 5 bases from V and 5 bases from J, with 12 bases between. Germline V lookup: CDR1 SEHNR, CDR2 FQNEAQ (reference sequence). This CDR3 is CASSEWSRETQYF. The CDR3 DNA is TGTGCCAGCAGCGAGTGGAGTCGGGAGACCCAGTACTTC.

The CDR3 bases are TGTGCCATCAGTGAGTCTAGCGGGCGCGACAATGAGCAGTTCTTC. Translation: CAISESSGRDNEQFF. The rearrangement joins TRBV10-3 to TRBJ2-1, with TRBD2 matching over 7 bases. With V trimmed by 0 bases and J by 5 bases, 4 bases remained unmatched. The germline V gene encodes CDR1 ENHRY and CDR2 SYGVKD. The CDR3 extends over 15 amino acids.

The rearrangement joins TRBV13 to TRBJ2-5; unclear D gene. Deletions cut 0 bases from V and 11 bases from J, with 16 bases between. Germline CDR1 PRHDT, CDR2 FYEKMQ (reference sequence). The CDR3 covers 14 residues. Here the CDR3 reads CASSLGGIYNEQYF. The CDR3 nucleotides are TGTGCCAGCAGCTTAGGGGGAATATACAATGAGCAGTACTTC.

This chain connects TRBV6-4 to TRBJ2-5, with 7 bases aligning to TRBD2. Trimming took 0 bases from V and 5 from J; bases not matched to a gene: 21. The germline gives CDR1 MRHNA, CDR2 SNTAGT. The CDR3 runs to 20 residues. The CDR3 DNA follows: TGTGCCAGCAGTGACTCAGCGGGGCACACAGATACGCAGTTCGAGGAGACCCAGTACTTC. This encodes CASSDSAGHTDTQFEETQYF.

As concerns this clonotype: The final CDR3 position lacks the conserved phenylalanine or tryptophan, pointing to a likely read error. The V call is TRBV10-3, the J call TRBJ1-1; D is uncertain. Germline V gene sequence: CDR1 ENHRY, CDR2 SYGVKD. The CDR3 spans 12 residues. V was pared by 2 bases and J by 5 bases, with 6 bases between. For the CDR3, the DNA is TGTGCCATCAGTGAGGAACGTACTGAAGCTTTCGTT. The encoded protein is CAISEERTEAFV.

This clonotype was seen many times. The gene calls are TRBV6-1 and TRBJ2-7; TRBD1 agrees at 7 bases. This CDR3 has 12 amino acids. Germline CDR1 is MNHNS and CDR2 is SASEGT. The trim removed 7 bases at V and 6 bases at J, leaving 6 bases unmatched. Here the CDR3 reads CASTDRVSEQYF. CDR3 coding DNA: TGTGCCAGCACAGACAGGGTCAGCGAGCAGTACTTC.

The chain carries TRBV14 and TRBJ2-1; tentative D call: TRBD2 (6 bases). The V end was cut by 4 bases, the J end by 7 bases, with 14 bases between. The CDR3 length is 14 residues. CDR1 and CDR2 (germline): SGHDN, FVKESK. The CDR3 region is CASSPRLAWNEQFF. CDR3 nucleotide sequence: TGTGCCAGCAGCCCCCGGCTAGCGTGGAATGAGCAGTTCTTC.

The V gene is TRBV4-2, the J gene TRBJ1-1; D is unresolved. V was pared by 4 bases and J by 11 bases, with 17 bases between. The CDR3 is 13 residues long. The V gene's germline CDR1 is LGHNA and CDR2 YNFKEQ. As DNA, the CDR3 is TGTGCCAGCAGCCCCCCCATCAATACTAGGGCTTTCTTT. Its translation: CASSPPINTRAFF.

This clonotype was seen repeatedly, ten times or more. The chain is built from TRBV4-1 and TRBJ2-3, with 10 nucleotides matching TRBD2. The CDR3 totals 18 residues. The ends lost 5 bases at V and 5 bases at J; junction bases unmatched: 16. Germline loops: CDR1 MGHRA, CDR2 YSYEKL. DNA of the CDR3: TGCGCCAGCAGCGTCGCAGGGACTAGCGCGATGTCACAAGATACGCAGTATTTT. Amino acid sequence: CASSVAGTSAMSQDTQYF.

This rearrangement joins TRBV10-3 to TRBJ1-1; D ambiguous. V was clipped by 5 bases and J by 6 bases, with 19 bases between them. CDR3 length: 15 residues. Germline CDR1 ENHRY, CDR2 SYGVKD. The DNA for the CDR3 is TGTGCCATCAGTTACTTCAGCTCCACGATGGCTGAAGCTTTCTTT. Translated: CAISYFSSTMAEAFF.

V and J are TRBV3-1 and TRBJ1-6; weak D call: TRBD1 (5 bases). CDR1 and CDR2 (germline): LGHDT, YNNKEL (reference sequence). The V and J ends lost 1 base and 11 bases respectively, with 12 bases between them. The CDR3 contains 14 residues. The CDR3 sequence: CASSQGQGGTPLHF. The DNA for the CDR3 is TGTGCCAGCAGCCAAGGGCAGGGCGGGACACCCCTCCACTTT.

J is TRBJ2-2 and V is TRBV12-3 or TRBV12-4; TRBD2 matches 7 bases. CDR3 length equals 16 residues. The J segment lost 5 bases and the V segment lost 6 bases, leaving 12 bases of the junction unmatched. CDR3 in DNA: TGTGCCAGCAGCCCTGGGAGGGGCTCGGGGACCGGGGAGCTGTTTTTT. Amino acids: CASSPGRGSGTGELFF.

The genes are TRBV25-1 and TRBJ1-5, with D possibly being TRBD1 (5 bases). The V end lost 7 bases, the J end lost 8 bases, and 21 bases lay between the germline ends. The CDR3 runs to 15 residues. The germline V gene has CDR1 MGHDK and CDR2 SYGVNS. CDR3 sequence reads: CASNERGSTSKPQHF. CDR3 DNA: TGTGCCAGCAACGAGCGGGGCTCCACATCAAAGCCCCAGCATTTT. Drawing the rest from reference TRBV25-1 and TRBJ1-5, the complete variable domain is EADIYQTPRYLVIGTGKKITLECSQTMGHDKMYWYQQDPGMELHLIHYSYGVNSTEKGDLSSESTVSRIRTEHFPLTLESARPSHTSQYLCASNERGSTSKPQHFGDGTRLSIL.

This clonotype has a handful of counts. The DNA of the CDR3 is TGCGCCAGCAGCACCACAGGGTGGACTGAAGCTTTCTTT. Protein sequence: CASSTTGWTEAFF. The chain links TRBV5-1 to TRBJ1-1; D may be TRBD1 (6 bases). The CDR3 runs to 13 residues. CDR1 SGHRS and CDR2 YFSETQ come from the germline V gene. The ends were cut back, 4 bases at V and 5 bases at J, with 12 bases in the middle.

This clonotype has a count of ten or more. The chain is built from TRBV20-1 and TRBJ2-3, with a tentative D call TRBD1 (7 bases). CDR1 is DFQATT and CDR2 is SNEGSKA in the germline V gene (reference sequence). The CDR3 consists of 17 residues. V was cut by 6 bases and J by 2 bases, with 24 bases left in between. DNA of the CDR3: TGCAGTGCATCCAGTAGGGGGCTAGGACTATCCACAGATACGCAGTATTTT. This gives the protein CSASSRGLGLSTDTQYF.

This clonotype appeared a few times. The chain uses TRBV6-5 and TRBJ1-1, with D possibly TRBD1 on 6 matching bases. CDR1 MNHEY and CDR2 SVGAGI come from the germline V gene. Between the trimmed V and J ends, which lost 6 bases and 11 bases, there was a span of 22 bases. The CDR3 is 14 amino acids. CDR3: CASSVGTLRERAFF. CDR3 DNA: TGTGCCAGCAGCGTAGGGACACTCCGGGAGAGGGCTTTCTTT.

The CDR3 reads CASSSSGTGARANYGYTF. The CDR3 DNA follows: TGTGCCAGCAGTTCGTCGGGGACAGGGGCCAGAGCTAACTATGGCTACACCTTC. The chain combines TRBV6-5 with TRBJ1-2; 10 bases match TRBD1. The V gene end was trimmed by 4 bases and the J gene end by 0 bases; junction bases not matched to a gene: 11. CDR3 length equals 18 residues. Germline V gene data show CDR1 as MNHEY and CDR2 as SVGAGI.

This rearrangement joins TRBV12-3 or TRBV12-4 to TRBJ1-2; D unresolved. CDR3 length: 12 amino acids. Trimming removed 5 bases from V and 7 bases from J, with 11 bases in between. The CDR3 sequence is CASSARLGGYTF. The CDR3 DNA is TGTGCCAGCAGTGCCCGGTTGGGTGGCTACACCTTC.

As concerns this clonotype: A read error may produce the germline difference seen at one junction end. The rearrangement joins TRBV20-1 to TRBJ2-1; the match to TRBD2 covers 11 bases. CDR3 length: 15 residues. Germline CDR1 is DFQATT and CDR2 is SNEGSKA (reference sequence). CDR3 sequence reads: CSALTGTSGYKEQFF. The CDR3 DNA follows: TGCAGTGCTCTCACCGGGACTAGCGGCTACAAGGAGCAGTTCTTC.

The chain employs TRBV7-9 and TRBJ2-7, with TRBD2 identical over 7 bases. Germline V gene sequence: CDR1 SEHNR, CDR2 FQNEAQ (reference sequence). Unmatched junction bases numbered 6, after V lost 6 bases and J lost 1 base. The CDR3 extends over 14 amino acids. The CDR3 DNA reads TGTGCCAGCAGTCTCGCACTAGCGTCCTACGAGCAGTACTTC. Translating it yields CASSLALASYEQYF.